This TCR beta chain was captured in a study of PD-L1 blockade in urothelial cancer. Overall study context: Bladder-origin urothelial cancer in males covered most of the roughly 29 patients.

Germline V CDR1 and CDR2: LNHDA, SQIVND (reference sequence). CDR3 size: 12 residues. The germline V and J ends were trimmed by 5 bases and 9 bases, with 8 bases remaining between them. Sequencing was performed with immunoSEQ multiplex PCR; in TCRdb, only in-frame clones are kept and a portion is missing. The profile shows about 63,000 clones, roughly 79% of them singletons. Time point given: pretreatment peripheral blood. The specimen was PBMCs, collected around atezolizumab (anti-PD-L1) treatment. The clonotype comes from a man in his 70s with urothelial cancer. V gene TRBV19 combines with J gene TRBJ1-6; D call uncertain. The chain's CDR3 is CASSLLSSPLHF. DNA of the CDR3: TGTGCCAGTAGTCTTTTATCTTCACCCCTCCACTTT.